The 10 T cell receptor beta chains below all came from one sample that was sequenced in a study of T cells expressing NK-cell markers (dated by TCRdb to 2018 to 2021). Library generation was performed with 5' RACE. Sequencing instrument: Illumina HiSeq 2000. TCRdb reprocessed the reads and lists each CDR3 protein sequence as a single entry, with no DNA. The sample table holds about 260,000 distinct CDR3 sequences. In total, the top ten clones hold more than 3.5% of the sample. The sequenced sample consisted of blood T cells: a sorted CD56 or NKG2C T cell subset, CD4+ or CD8+ T cells, or bulk PBMC T cells (not recorded which). These receptor sequences come from a woman aged 18-70 years in good health.

The J gene is TRBJ1-1, the V gene TRBV20-1; TCRdb lists TRBD1, though no DNA is available to test this call. CDR1 is DFQATT and CDR2 is SNEGSKA in the germline V gene (reference sequence). The length of the CDR3 is 13 residues. CDR3 residues: CSAGGVRNTEAFF.

V is TRBV20-1 and J is TRBJ1-5; the D call from TCRdb, TRBD1, cannot be confirmed without DNA. CDR3 size: 17 residues. Germline values: CDR1 DFQATT, CDR2 SNEGSKA (reference sequence). CDR3 sequence: CSARVDQGGYSNQPQHF.

This CDR3 reads CASSVAPILTDTQYF. The rearrangement joins TRBV9 to TRBJ2-3. This CDR3 has 15 residues. Germline lookup yields CDR1 SGDLS and CDR2 YYNGEE.

The chain uses TRBV11-2 and TRBJ1-3; TCRdb picks TRBD1, but there is no DNA to check that call. Germline V CDR1 and CDR2: SGHAT, FQNNGV. CDR3 length: 15 residues. The chain's CDR3 is CASSLRDRSGNTIYF.

The rearrangement links TRBV2 to TRBJ2-3; TCRdb picks TRBD1, but there is no DNA to check that call. The CDR3 consists of 15 residues. Germline lookup yields CDR1 SNHLY and CDR2 FYNNEI. CDR3 loop: CASRDRGRGTDTQYF.

This rearrangement joins TRBV5-4 to TRBJ2-1; TCRdb names TRBD2, which stays unverified in the absence of DNA. This CDR3 is built from 16 residues. The V gene's germline CDR1 is SGHNT and CDR2 YYREEE (reference sequence). This CDR3 is CASSTPRDYPLNEQFF.

The chain carries TRBV6-1 and TRBJ2-1; TCRdb's D call, TRBD1, is unchecked because there is no DNA. Germline CDR1 is MNHNS and CDR2 is SASEGT. This CDR3 is built from 14 residues. CDR3 loop: CASSLGQGIHEQFF.

The chain carries TRBV5-1 and TRBJ2-4; no DNA is available, so the TRBD2 call from TCRdb remains unchecked. From germline, CDR1 is SGHRS and CDR2 YFSETQ. The CDR3 sequence is 18 residues long. CDR3 protein: CASSARTSGGADKNIQYF.

V usage is TRBV6-2 or TRBV6-3 and J usage is TRBJ1-1; the TCRdb call, TRBD1, lacks DNA for checking. This CDR3 is built from 16 residues. Germline CDR1 reads MNHEY; CDR2 reads SVGEGT. Here the CDR3 reads CASTRGAYVVNTEAFF.

V usage is TRBV27 and J usage is TRBJ2-2; TCRdb gives TRBD2 as the D gene, but with no DNA this cannot be confirmed. The CDR3 length is 17 residues. Germline CDR1 reads MNHEY; CDR2 reads SMNVEV (reference sequence). CDR3 region: CASSYYGRGLGTGELFF.